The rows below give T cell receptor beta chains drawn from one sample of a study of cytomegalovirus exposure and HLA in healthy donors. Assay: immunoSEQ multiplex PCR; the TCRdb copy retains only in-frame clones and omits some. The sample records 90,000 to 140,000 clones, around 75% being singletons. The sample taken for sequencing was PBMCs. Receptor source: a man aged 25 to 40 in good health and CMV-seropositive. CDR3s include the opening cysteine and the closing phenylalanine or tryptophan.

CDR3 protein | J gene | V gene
CASSYHRGGGNSPLHF | TRBJ1-6 | TRBV6-5
CASSLDSGRRGANVLTF | TRBJ2-6 | TRBV5-4
CASRDPGEPQHF | TRBJ1-5 | TRBV19
CASSLGQGALNEQFF | TRBJ2-1 | TRBV7-8
CASSLLLAGEGEQFF | TRBJ2-1 | TRBV5-6
CASSPDIYGASYGYTF | TRBJ1-2 | TRBV2
CASSPGQGPTNEQFF | TRBJ2-1 | TRBV11-3
CASSSDRGAEQYF | TRBJ2-7 | TRBV5-1
CATSRASDSNTGELFF | TRBJ2-2 | TRBV15
CASSEYADNTGELFF | TRBJ2-2 | TRBV25-1
CASSLQGARSTEAFF | TRBJ1-1 | TRBV5-1
CASSFTGNYGYTF | TRBJ1-2 | TRBV7-2
CASSLVGAQGEQYF | TRBJ2-7 | TRBV5-4
CASSLGTSGADTQYF | TRBJ2-3 | TRBV6-6
CASSQGGRVYGYTF | TRBJ1-2 | TRBV7-2
CASSPTGVPSGNTIYF | TRBJ1-3 | TRBV11-2
CASSKRAGNTGELFF | TRBJ2-2 | TRBV19
CASPGQFTGELFF | TRBJ2-2 | TRBV6-1
CASRDRAYNSPLHF | TRBJ1-6 | TRBV19
CAWGGTGGYEQYF | TRBJ2-7 | TRBV7-9
CASGTRSPDTQYF | TRBJ2-3 | TRBV10-2
CASSLSGTGANVLTF | TRBJ2-6 | TRBV27
CASSHFGGGGYNEQFF | TRBJ2-1 | TRBV19
CASSLPSFAPIYGYTF | TRBJ1-2 | TRBV10-2
CASSLEGGDYEQYF | TRBJ2-7 | TRBV7-9
CASSRRQVGNTIYF | TRBJ1-3 | TRBV19
CASRTTGNYGYTF | TRBJ1-2 | TRBV27
CASSSGAGGFDQPQHF | TRBJ1-5 | TRBV5-6
CANPQGRNYGYTF | TRBJ1-2 | TRBV2
CASSILAGAGANVLTF | TRBJ2-6 | TRBV19
CASSYSGQGADTQYF | TRBJ2-3 | TRBV6-6
CASSALAGGRYEQYF | TRBJ2-7 | TRBV5-4
CASSQDLNSLNYGYTF | TRBJ1-2 | TRBV14
CASSLVGRYQETQYF | TRBJ2-5 | TRBV5-1
CASVVQGARGEQFF | TRBJ2-1 | TRBV28
CASSQDPRGSYGYTF | TRBJ1-2 | TRBV14
CASSEKQVNSPLHF | TRBJ1-6 | TRBV10-1
CASSLGSGSEKLFF | TRBJ1-4 | TRBV7-2
CASSRGQGETQYF | TRBJ2-5 | TRBV7-2
CASREGQGARYEQYF | TRBJ2-7 | TRBV10-2
CAWSPTGGFYGYTF | TRBJ1-2 | TRBV30
CASSLGYRGAGGTEAFF | TRBJ1-1 | TRBV5-1
CASSAGGSGNTIYF | TRBJ1-3 | TRBV28
CASSTTPPDSPLHF | TRBJ1-6 | TRBV5-4
CASSLVAGGGTDTQYF | TRBJ2-3 | TRBV11-2
CASTLRGQIFNEQFF | TRBJ2-1 | TRBV7-2
CASSPRGQGAWGYEQYF | TRBJ2-7 | TRBV7-9